This T cell receptor (beta chain) was captured by sequencing in a study of graft-versus-host responses after intestinal transplantation. Sequencing was performed with immunoSEQ multiplex PCR; in TCRdb, only in-frame clones are kept and a portion is missing. The table records 80,000 to 100,000 clones, 85% to 90% of them present only once. This CDR3 region has 12 residues. Germline V CDR1 and CDR2: MNHNS, SASEGT. Trimming removed 6 bases from V and 10 bases from J, with 12 bases in between. Comments on this clone: Its antigen is undetermined.

The receptor's source is a human donor who received an intestinal transplant. Sequencing was performed on unstimulated CD4+ T cells sorted from spleen or lymph node cells, taken before intestinal transplant. The genes are TRBV6-1 and TRBJ1-4; D possibly corresponds to TRBD1 (5 bases). The CDR3 coding sequence is TGTGCCAGCAGACTGGGGCGGGGAAAACTGTTTTTT. It specifies CASRLGRGKLFF.